These 7 T cell receptor beta chains originate from one sample sequenced in a study of prognosis after radiotherapy for stage I lung cancer. Using two-round multiplex PCR, the authors amplified TCR beta CDR3 from genomic DNA. Used in first-round PCR were primers specific to each TRBV and TRBJ gene. TCRdb called the multiplex PCR reads again in MiXCR, with one record for every CDR3 protein. This sample has approximately 30,000 distinct CDR3 sequences, with 35% to 45% found just once. This specimen was PBMCs, taken before or after stereotactic body radiation therapy (not recorded which). The receptor source for this set is a donor of 50 years or more with non-small cell lung cancer.

In its sample, this clonotype was seen many times. The gene calls are TRBV4-1 and TRBJ2-5; D uncertain. The CDR3 covers 14 residues. CDR1 and CDR2 (germline): MGHRA, YSYEKL. Trimming removed 1 base at V and 1 base at J, with 7 bases between. CDR3 bases: TGCGCCAGCAGCCAAGTCGCTATCCAAGAGACCCAGTACTTC. Protein: CASSQVAIQETQYF.

This clonotype was detected many times. The chain employs TRBV7-9 and TRBJ1-2; tentative D call: TRBD1 (6 bases). The CDR3 covers 14 residues. Trimming removed 2 bases at V and 6 bases at J, with 13 bases between. Per germline, CDR1 SEHNR and CDR2 FQNEAQ (reference sequence). In DNA, the CDR3 is TGTGCCAGCAGCTTACCAGGACAGTACGATGGCTACACCTTC. Encoded protein: CASSLPGQYDGYTF.

This clonotype was counted once. This sequence joins TRBV20-1 and TRBJ1-1, with unresolved D. Germline CDR1 is DFQATT and CDR2 is SNEGSKA (reference sequence). The ends were cut back, 2 bases at V and 5 bases at J, with 12 bases in the middle. CDR3 length equals 13 residues. The CDR3 sequence: CSARRQCLTEAFF. DNA for the CDR3: TGCAGTGCTAGAAGGCAGTGTCTGACTGAAGCTTTCTTT.

Details on this clonotype: This likely came from a read error, as a far larger clone is one base away. V and J are TRBV6-2 or TRBV6-3 and TRBJ2-7, with D perhaps TRBD1 (6 bases). There are 14 residues in the CDR3. Germline lookup yields CDR1 MNHEY and CDR2 SVGEGT. V gave up 5 bases and J gave up 7 bases, with 18 bases separating them. For the CDR3, the DNA is TGTGCCAGCAGTCTCGACAGGCTATACAATGAGCAGTACTTC. It specifies CASSLDRLYNEQYF.

The table lists this clonotype with many counts. The rearrangement uses TRBV6-1 and TRBJ1-1; D is unresolved. From germline, CDR1 is MNHNS and CDR2 SASEGT. Trimming removed 6 bases at V and 1 base at J, with 12 bases between. The CDR3 runs 14 residues. The CDR3 is CASRAGARNTEAFF. The CDR3, as DNA: TGTGCCAGCAGGGCAGGAGCCAGGAACACTGAAGCTTTCTTT.

As for this clonotype: A far larger clone is one nucleotide away, so this likely arose from a read error. The chain is built from TRBV28 and TRBJ2-7; 7 nucleotides align to TRBD1. The CDR3 totals 14 residues. The germline CDR1 and CDR2 sequences are MDHEN and SYDVKM. V shed 6 bases, J shed 1 base, and the junction held 6 bases outside the gene matches. The CDR3 DNA reads TGTGCCAGCAGCAGAGGGACAGTATCCTACGAGCAGTACTTC. The encoded protein is CASSRGTVSYEQYF.

In this sample, this clonotype turned up many times. The genes are TRBV20-1 and TRBJ1-4; 7 bases are shared with TRBD1. Unmatched junction bases numbered 9, after V lost 0 bases and J lost 8 bases. Per germline, CDR1 DFQATT and CDR2 SNEGSKA (reference sequence). The CDR3 is 15 residues long. CDR3 coding DNA: TGCAGTGCTAGAGATCGACAGGGAGCTCCGGAAAAACTGTTTTTT. As protein: CSARDRQGAPEKLFF.